The 27 T cell receptor beta chains below were found in one sample sequenced in a study of blood T cell repertoires in COVID-19. Generated by immunoSEQ multiplex PCR, the TCRdb table keeps only in-frame clones and is missing some. Among 310,000 or so clones, roughly nine tenths were seen once, and the ten largest hold about 6%. The material sequenced was PBMCs or T cells enriched from blood (not recorded which). The receptor source for this set is a woman aged 25 to 45 who had recovered from COVID-19.

This chain uses TRBV6-1 with TRBJ1-1; TRBD1 might be the D (5 bases). The CDR3 runs to 14 residues. Germline CDR1 is MNHNS and CDR2 is SASEGT. Trimming removed 3 bases at V and 5 bases at J, with 13 bases between. The CDR3 nucleotides are TGTGCCAGCAGTGACCCAGGAGGGGTTACTGAAGCTTTCTTT. Translated: CASSDPGGVTEAFF.

The chain links TRBV19 to TRBJ1-2; 10 nucleotides line up with TRBD1. The germline V gene encodes CDR1 LNHDA and CDR2 SQIVND (reference sequence). V trimming: 4 bases; J trimming: 7 bases; junction bases outside the gene matches: 3. This CDR3 comprises 13 residues. CDR3 sequence reads: CASSKTGGSGYTF. The DNA for the CDR3 is TGTGCCAGTAGTAAGACAGGGGGCTCTGGCTACACCTTC.

The chain is built from TRBV28 and TRBJ2-3; TRBD1 matches at 8 bases. Germline lookup yields CDR1 MDHEN and CDR2 SYDVKM. The CDR3 loop spans 13 amino acids. V was clipped by 10 bases and J by 2 bases; unmatched bases: 5. The CDR3 is CATGTGDTDTQYF. The CDR3 region has the DNA TGTGCCACCGGGACAGGAGACACAGATACGCAGTATTTT.

This clone was seen a handful of times. The chain couples TRBV6-2 or TRBV6-3 to TRBJ1-2; 10 nucleotides line up with TRBD1. The germline V gene has CDR1 MNHEY and CDR2 SVGEGT. J lost 4 bases, V lost 5 bases, and 7 bases had no gene match. CDR3 length: 15 residues. The CDR3 reads CASSRRQGASYGYTF. The CDR3 DNA follows: TGTGCCAGCAGTCGAAGACAGGGGGCGTCCTATGGCTACACCTTC.

The chain joins TRBV5-6 to TRBJ2-2; D is possibly TRBD2 (6 bases). Trimming removed 1 base at V and 7 bases at J, with 11 bases between. Per the germline V gene, CDR1 is SGHDT and CDR2 is YYEEEE. This CDR3 region has 14 residues. Here the CDR3 DNA reads TGTGCCAGCAGCTTGAGGGGCGGGGACGGGGAGCTGTTTTTT. This gives the protein CASSLRGGDGELFF.

The chain recombines TRBV6-5 with TRBJ1-4; D is undetermined. This CDR3 is built from 13 residues. From germline, CDR1 is MNHEY and CDR2 SVGAGI. V was shortened by 8 bases and J by 5 bases, with 12 bases between the two germline ends. The CDR3, as DNA: TGTGCCAGCCGGGGAACCGGAAATGAAAAACTGTTTTTT. Protein product: CASRGTGNEKLFF.

The chain employs TRBV19 and TRBJ2-3; 9 bases align to TRBD2. V dropped 8 bases and J dropped 2; count of bases not matched to a gene: 14. The V gene's germline CDR1 is LNHDA and CDR2 SQIVND (reference sequence). CDR3 length: 17 residues. The CDR3 DNA reads as TGTGCCAGTCGGTCCTTTAGCGGGGGTACATCCACAGATACGCAGTATTTT. Encoded protein: CASRSFSGGTSTDTQYF.

The V and J genes are TRBV5-1 and TRBJ2-1, with 7 bases matching TRBD2. The germline V gene encodes CDR1 SGHRS and CDR2 YFSETQ. CDR3 length equals 14 residues. V gave up 4 bases and J gave up 7 bases; unmatched junction bases: 8. The CDR3 here is CASSSGTPPNEQFF. The CDR3 DNA reads TGCGCCAGCAGCAGCGGGACCCCCCCAAATGAGCAGTTCTTC. The entire variable domain, with the rest obtained from reference TRBV5-1 and TRBJ2-1, is as follows: KAGVTQTPRYLIKTRGQQVTLSCSPISGHRSVSWYQQTPGQGLQFLFEYFSETQRNKGNFPGRFSGRQFSNSRSEMNVSTLELGDSALYLCASSSGTPPNEQFFGPGTRLTVL.

J is TRBJ1-1 and V is TRBV18; 7 bases align to TRBD1. J was trimmed by 0 bases and V by 4 bases; bases with no gene match: 5. The CDR3 is 15 amino acids. The germline CDR1 and CDR2 sequences are KGHSH and LQKENI. This CDR3 reads CASSLSTGMNTEAFF. The CDR3 nucleotides read TGTGCCAGCTCACTATCGACAGGGATGAACACTGAAGCTTTCTTT.

The chain recombines TRBV12-3 or TRBV12-4 with TRBJ2-5, with TRBD1 matching over 7 bases. CDR3 length: 13 amino acids. J was trimmed by 5 bases and V by 5 bases; bases with no gene match: 5. Here the CDR3 reads CASSRTGSETQYF. For the CDR3, the DNA is TGTGCCAGCAGTCGGACAGGTTCGGAGACCCAGTACTTC.

The CDR3 loop is CASSQDLSLEQYF. Here the CDR3 DNA reads TGTGCCAGCAGCCAAGATTTGAGCCTCGAGCAGTACTTC. The genes are TRBV4-2 and TRBJ2-7; D not certain. CDR3 length: 13 amino acids. Looked up from germline, CDR1 is LGHNA and CDR2 is YNFKEQ. The V end lost 0 bases, the J end lost 6 bases, and 9 bases lay between the germline ends.

The gene calls are TRBV13 and TRBJ1-3; 8 bases agree with TRBD1. Germline CDR1 reads PRHDT; CDR2 reads FYEKMQ (reference sequence). CDR3 length: 16 amino acids. V lost 5 bases, J lost 4 bases, and 10 bases stayed unmatched. For the CDR3, the DNA is TGTGCCAGCAGCGACCGGACAGGGACCGAGGGAAACACCATATATTTT. This gives the protein CASSDRTGTEGNTIYF. Combining the CDR3 with reference TRBV13 and TRBJ1-3 gives the whole variable domain AAGVIQSPRHLIKEKRETATLKCYPIPRHDTVYWYQQGPGQDPQFLISFYEKMQSDKGSIPDRFSAQQFSDYHSELNMSSLELGDSALYFCASSDRTGTEGNTIYFGEGSWLTVV.

The gene calls are TRBV4-3 and TRBJ1-4, with TRBD1 as a possible D gene (5 bases). The CDR3 is made up of 17 amino acids. CDR1 is LGHNA, CDR2 YSLEER, per germline. Between the trimmed V and J ends, which lost 0 bases and 2 bases, there was a span of 13 bases. As DNA, the CDR3 is TGCGCCAGCAGCCAAGATCTCCCTGGGGGGACTAATGAAAAACTGTTTTTT. Protein: CASSQDLPGGTNEKLFF.

The V call is TRBV2, the J call TRBJ2-1; 11 bases match TRBD1. The CDR3 consists of 14 residues. Germline lookup yields CDR1 SNHLY and CDR2 FYNNEI. V was pared by 4 bases and J by 8 bases, with 4 bases of the junction left unmatched. CDR3 sequence (DNA): TGTGCCAGCAGTGTGGACAGGGGGCGGGATGAGCAGTTCTTC. Translating gives CASSVDRGRDEQFF.

The genes are TRBV10-1 and TRBJ2-5; D is ambiguous. The germline V gene has CDR1 WNHNN and CDR2 SYGVQD (reference sequence). The CDR3 totals 12 residues. The ends were cut back, 5 bases at V and 5 bases at J, with 9 bases in the middle. This CDR3 is CASSNQWETQYF. In DNA, the CDR3 is TGCGCCAGCAGTAACCAGTGGGAGACCCAGTACTTC.

In nucleotides, the CDR3 is TGCGCCAGCAGCCAAGTCGCGGTGACCGAAAAACTGTTTTTT. It is translated as CASSQVAVTEKLFF. The gene calls are TRBV4-1 and TRBJ1-4, with no clear D. The CDR3 covers 14 residues. The germline V gene encodes CDR1 MGHRA and CDR2 YSYEKL. Between the trimmed V and J ends, which lost 1 base and 8 bases, there was a span of 11 bases.

J is TRBJ1-2 and V is TRBV7-9, with D possibly matching TRBD1 (5 bases). The CDR3 is 15 residues long. Trimming cost V 4 bases and J 3 bases, with 15 bases left between them. Germline lookup yields CDR1 SEHNR and CDR2 FQNEAQ (reference sequence). CDR3 nucleotides: TGTGCCAGCAGCTACCCCAGGGCAGCTGACTATGGCTACACCTTC. This gives the protein CASSYPRAADYGYTF.

CDR3 amino acids: CASSEAASGANVLTF. CDR3 sequence (DNA): TGTGCCAGCAGTGAGGCAGCGTCTGGGGCCAACGTCCTGACTTTC. The chain carries TRBV2 and TRBJ2-6; D remains ambiguous. Germline-derived CDR1 and CDR2 are SNHLY and FYNNEI. The CDR3 covers 15 residues. Trimming shortened V by 3 bases and J by 1 base, and 7 bases separated the two germline ends.

The chain links TRBV6-2 or TRBV6-3 to TRBJ1-2, with 9 bases matching TRBD1. The V and J ends lost 6 bases and 7 bases, in that order; junction bases with no gene match: 15. Germline V gene sequence: CDR1 MNHEY, CDR2 SVGEGT. The length of the CDR3 is 16 residues. The CDR3 region is CASSQAGQGGKRGYTF. The CDR3 DNA sequence: TGTGCCAGCAGCCAGGCGGGACAGGGTGGCAAGCGTGGCTACACCTTC.

The V gene is TRBV3-1 (or the pseudogene TRBV3-2), the J gene TRBJ1-3; tentatively, D is TRBD1 (5 bases). Per germline, CDR1 LGHDT and CDR2 YNNKEL (reference sequence). CDR3 length equals 16 residues. Trimming took 0 bases from V and 4 from J, leaving 13 bases between them. The CDR3 nucleotides read TGTGCCAGCAGCCAAGAGGGTACAGGCCGCGGAAACACCATATATTTT. Its translation is CASSQEGTGRGNTIYF.

The chain carries TRBV5-1 and TRBJ2-1, with D possibly being TRBD2 (7 bases). Between the trimmed V and J ends, which lost 6 bases and 5 bases, there was a span of 15 bases. The germline V gene encodes CDR1 SGHRS and CDR2 YFSETQ. This CDR3 spans 14 amino acids. The CDR3 coding sequence is TGCGCCAGCATGGGGGGGGCGCGGAACAATGAGCAGTTCTTC. The encoded protein is CASMGGARNNEQFF.

The chain employs TRBV5-1 and TRBJ1-2, with 9 bases aligning to TRBD1. This CDR3 is built from 16 residues. V lost 5 bases, J lost 4 bases, and 12 bases stayed unmatched. The V gene's germline CDR1 is SGHRS and CDR2 YFSETQ. CDR3 bases: TGCGCCAGCAGGCCGGGGGGACAGGGTGATCCCTATGGCTACACCTTC. This codes for CASRPGGQGDPYGYTF. The variable domain in full, with the rest retrieved from reference TRBV5-1 and TRBJ1-2, is KAGVTQTPRYLIKTRGQQVTLSCSPISGHRSVSWYQQTPGQGLQFLFEYFSETQRNKGNFPGRFSGRQFSNSRSEMNVSTLELGDSALYLCASRPGGQGDPYGYTFGSGTRLTVV.

J is TRBJ1-2 and V is TRBV5-4, with TRBD1 as a possible D gene (6 bases). V dropped 4 bases and J dropped 7 bases, with 17 bases sitting between them. Germline-derived CDR1 and CDR2 are SGHNT and YYREEE (reference sequence). The CDR3 is 14 amino acids. The CDR3 nucleotides read TGTGCCAGCAGCCCGGGACAACCCACCTCTGGCTACACCTTC. Translating gives CASSPGQPTSGYTF.

V is TRBV7-9 and J is TRBJ2-5; D ambiguous. The CDR3 has 15 residues. CDR1 is SEHNR and CDR2 is FQNEAQ in the germline V gene (reference sequence). Trimming took off 2 bases at V and 0 bases at J, with 10 bases between the two ends. The CDR3, as DNA: TGTGCCAGCAGCTTAATAGTCACAGACCAAGAGACCCAGTACTTC. As protein: CASSLIVTDQETQYF.

This sequence joins TRBV29-1 and TRBJ2-6; tentative D call: TRBD1 (6 bases). Germline CDR1 SQVTM, CDR2 ANQGSEA. The CDR3 sequence is 15 residues long. The V end lost 4 bases, the J end lost 0 bases, and 10 bases lay between the germline ends. DNA of the CDR3: TGCAGCGTTGGTAGAGGGGGCTCTGGGGCCAACGTCCTGACTTTC. It codes for CSVGRGGSGANVLTF.

The rearrangement uses TRBV5-4 and TRBJ2-7; 9 bases fit TRBD2. Germline V gene lookup returns CDR1 SGHNT and CDR2 YYREEE (reference sequence). This CDR3 contains 16 residues. Trimming took 1 base from V and 2 from J; bases not matched to a gene: 7. The CDR3 reads CASSLWVSGGPYEQYF. The DNA for the CDR3 is TGTGCCAGCAGCTTGTGGGTTAGCGGGGGACCCTACGAGCAGTACTTC. Full variable domain (outside the CDR3, taken from reference TRBV5-4 and TRBJ2-7): ETGVTQSPTHLIKTRGQQVTLRCSSQSGHNTVSWYQQALGQGPQFIFQYYREEENGRGNFPPRFSGLQFPNYSSELNVNALELDDSALYLCASSLWVSGGPYEQYFGPGTRLTVT.

The chain combines TRBV10-2 with TRBJ1-1; D perhaps matches TRBD1 (5 bases). The CDR3 has 13 amino acids. V lost 4 bases and J lost 1, with 7 bases in between. Germline V gene sequence: CDR1 WSHSY, CDR2 SAAADI. CDR3 protein: CASSVQGNTEAFF. CDR3 sequence (DNA): TGCGCCAGCAGTGTTCAGGGGAACACTGAAGCTTTCTTT.